One sample yielded the 32 T cell receptor beta chains listed below, sequenced in a study of cytomegalovirus exposure and HLA in healthy donors. In the PCR, 60 Vbeta and 13 Jbeta primers were used. Sequencing was performed with immunoSEQ multiplex PCR; in TCRdb, only in-frame clones are kept and a portion is missing. The repertoire includes some 180,000 clones, around 80% of them detected once, and 3% to 4.5% sits in the top ten. The sample consisted of PBMCs. Source of these receptors: a woman in her sixties or seventies in good health and CMV-seropositive.

The gene calls are TRBV9 and TRBJ2-5; 13 bases match TRBD2. The CDR3 is 15 amino acids. V lost 4 bases, J lost 5 bases, and 5 bases stayed unmatched. The germline gives CDR1 SGDLS, CDR2 YYNGEE. The CDR3 is CASSMGLAGPETQYF. The CDR3 DNA reads as TGTGCCAGCAGCATGGGACTAGCGGGGCCGGAGACCCAGTACTTC.

J is TRBJ2-7 and V is TRBV7-2; TRBD1 might be the D (6 bases). In germline, CDR1 is SGHTA, CDR2 FQGNSA. Trimming stripped 3 bases from V and 2 bases from J, with 14 bases between. The CDR3 contains 15 residues. Here the CDR3 DNA reads TGTGCCAGCAGCTTGGGTGGGGACATTACCTACGAGCAGTACTTC. This encodes CASSLGGDITYEQYF.

The V call is TRBV28, the J call TRBJ2-6; 9 nucleotides align to TRBD2. The CDR3 length is 18 residues. Trimming took 5 bases from V and 0 from J; bases not matched to a gene: 8. Germline V gene data show CDR1 as MDHEN and CDR2 as SYDVKM. In DNA, the CDR3 is TGTGCCAGCAGTGCTTATAGCGGGGGAAGCTCTGGGGCCAACGTCCTGACTTTC. Its translation is CASSAYSGGSSGANVLTF.

This chain connects TRBV14 to TRBJ2-1; unclear D gene. Germline-derived CDR1 and CDR2 are SGHDN and FVKESK. CDR3 length equals 13 residues. Trimming took 8 bases from V and 0 from J, leaving 8 bases between them. The CDR3: CASGRSSYNEQFF. CDR3 DNA sequence: TGTGCCAGCGGTCGGAGCTCCTACAATGAGCAGTTCTTC.

V and J are TRBV7-2 and TRBJ2-7; no definite D call. Germline V lookup: CDR1 SGHTA, CDR2 FQGNSA. The V end was cut by 1 base, the J end by 2 bases, with 6 bases between. This CDR3 spans 13 amino acids. CDR3 coding DNA: TGTGCCAGCAGCTTAGGTTCTGCCTACGAGCAGTACTTC. It is translated as CASSLGSAYEQYF.

For this clone: Germline is not matched at one junction end, which may reflect a read error. V usage is TRBV9 and J usage is TRBJ2-1; 9 nucleotides agree with TRBD2. From germline, CDR1 is SGDLS and CDR2 YYNGEE. The CDR3 contains 15 residues. In DNA form, the CDR3 reads TGTGCCAGCAGCGTCGGGGGACTAGCCTATAATGAGCAGTTCTTC. As protein: CASSVGGLAYNEQFF.

The chain uses TRBV27 and TRBJ1-5; 12 bases align to TRBD1. With V trimmed by 5 bases and J by 6 bases, 17 bases remained unmatched. Germline CDR1 and CDR2: MNHEY and SMNVEV (reference sequence). This CDR3 comprises 19 residues. The CDR3 is CASSLRAPGQGADGQPQHF. DNA of the CDR3: TGTGCCAGCAGTCTACGAGCCCCGGGACAGGGGGCGGACGGTCAGCCCCAGCATTTT.

The gene calls are TRBV5-1 and TRBJ2-1; TRBD2 aligns across 11 bases. CDR1 is SGHRS and CDR2 is YFSETQ in the germline V gene. J was trimmed by 5 bases and V by 4 bases; bases with no gene match: 11. The length of the CDR3 is 17 residues. CDR3 nucleotide sequence: TGCGCCAGCAGCCAAACTAGCGGGGGACCTGAAGACAATGAGCAGTTCTTC. Protein sequence: CASSQTSGGPEDNEQFF.

The chain is built from TRBV5-4 and TRBJ2-2; a weak D match, TRBD2 (6 bases). Trimming removed 3 bases from V and 2 bases from J, with 8 bases in between. The germline V gene encodes CDR1 SGHNT and CDR2 YYREEE (reference sequence). This CDR3 is 14 amino acids long. Here the CDR3 reads CASSWAGNTGELFF. The CDR3 DNA follows: TGTGCCAGCAGCTGGGCGGGAAACACCGGGGAGCTGTTTTTT.

This sequence joins TRBV30 and TRBJ2-5; TRBD2 is a possible D gene (6 bases). V lost 3 bases and J lost 9, with 17 bases in between. This CDR3 has 13 amino acids. CDR1 is GTSNPN, CDR2 SVGIG, per germline (reference sequence). CDR3 in DNA: TGTGCCTGGAGCGCGCGGGGACGCGGCTCCCAGTACTTC. Amino acid sequence: CAWSARGRGSQYF.

This clone is a singleton in its sample. The chain carries TRBV19 and TRBJ1-5; D may be TRBD1 (5 bases). This CDR3 spans 13 amino acids. From germline, CDR1 is LNHDA and CDR2 SQIVND (reference sequence). CDR3: CAVRGYSNQPQHF. The CDR3 DNA reads as TGTGCAGTACGGGGGTATAGCAATCAGCCCCAGCATTTT.

V gene TRBV13 combines with J gene TRBJ2-7, with a tentative D call TRBD2 (6 bases). V was cut by 6 bases and J by 1 base, with 13 bases left in between. The V gene's germline CDR1 is PRHDT and CDR2 FYEKMQ (reference sequence). CDR3 size: 14 residues. This CDR3 is CASRAHGSSYEQYF. In DNA, the CDR3 is TGTGCCAGCAGGGCCCACGGGAGTTCCTACGAGCAGTACTTC. Using reference TRBV13 and TRBJ2-7 for the parts outside the CDR3, the full variable domain is AAGVIQSPRHLIKEKRETATLKCYPIPRHDTVYWYQQGPGQDPQFLISFYEKMQSDKGSIPDRFSAQQFSDYHSELNMSSLELGDSALYFCASRAHGSSYEQYFGPGTRLTVT.

The CDR3 reads CASSVRTGEYGYTF. CDR3 DNA sequence: TGTGCCAGCAGTGTTCGGACAGGGGAATATGGCTACACCTTC. This rearrangement joins TRBV2 to TRBJ1-2; 9 nucleotides agree with TRBD1. The CDR3 covers 14 residues. Germline assignment: CDR1 SNHLY and CDR2 FYNNEI. With V trimmed by 4 bases and J by 5 bases, 5 bases remained unmatched.

The chain has TRBV27 and TRBJ1-4, with a weak D call TRBD1 (5 bases). Germline CDR1 MNHEY, CDR2 SMNVEV (reference sequence). Between the trimmed V and J ends, which lost 5 bases and 5 bases, there was a span of 15 bases. The CDR3 runs to 15 residues. The CDR3 reads CASSLRAGRNEKLFF. The DNA of the CDR3 is TGTGCCAGCAGTCTCAGGGCAGGCCGAAATGAAAAACTGTTTTTT.

This clone was detected once. The chain has TRBV19 and TRBJ2-7; D is possibly TRBD2 (5 bases). V lost 4 bases and J lost 6, with 7 bases in between. Germline values: CDR1 LNHDA, CDR2 SQIVND (reference sequence). The length of the CDR3 is 11 residues. CDR3 in amino acids: CASSKGAEQYF. The CDR3 DNA follows: TGTGCCAGTAGTAAGGGAGCCGAGCAGTACTTC.

The chain joins TRBV6-4 to TRBJ1-1; D not resolved. The CDR3 is 13 residues long. CDR1 and CDR2 (germline): MRHNA, SNTAGT. V gave up 3 bases and J gave up 4 bases, with 9 bases separating them. The CDR3 spells CASSESSITEAFF. Written as DNA, the CDR3 is TGTGCCAGCAGTGAGTCGAGTATCACTGAAGCTTTCTTT.

This chain joins TRBV25-1 and TRBJ2-7; 8 bases are shared with TRBD2. The CDR3 loop spans 15 amino acids. The germline V gene has CDR1 MGHDK and CDR2 SYGVNS. J gave up 4 bases and V 1 base, and 6 bases lay outside the gene matches. In nucleotides, the CDR3 is TGTGCCAGCAGTGAATTGGTAGCGGGAACTTACGAGCAGTACTTC. Protein product: CASSELVAGTYEQYF.

This sequence joins TRBV5-1 and TRBJ1-6; TRBD1 is a possible D gene (5 bases). V lost 3 bases and J lost 7, with 17 bases in between. The CDR3 totals 16 residues. Germline lookup yields CDR1 SGHRS and CDR2 YFSETQ. CDR3 amino acids: CASSSPGGAGNSPLHF. As DNA, the CDR3 is TGCGCCAGCAGCTCCCCGGGAGGGGCTGGCAATTCACCCCTCCACTTT.

This rearrangement joins TRBV6-1 to TRBJ2-1, with 8 nucleotides matching TRBD2. The V gene end was trimmed by 2 bases and the J gene end by 2 bases; junction bases not matched to a gene: 11. CDR1 is MNHNS, CDR2 SASEGT, per germline. The CDR3 has 18 residues. As DNA, the CDR3 is TGTGCCAGCAGTGAAACGGGGGGAGGCGGGGGGACCTACAATGAGCAGTTCTTC. This translates into CASSETGGGGGTYNEQFF.

This clone is a singleton in its sample. V gene TRBV5-1 combines with J gene TRBJ2-2; TRBD1 might be the D (6 bases). Trimming removed 4 bases at V and 6 bases at J, with 10 bases between. CDR3 length: 13 residues. Germline CDR1 and CDR2: SGHRS and YFSETQ. For the CDR3, the DNA is TGCGCCAGCAGCGTCAGGGGCCCCGGGGAGCTGTTTTTT. Translating it yields CASSVRGPGELFF.

The genes are TRBV11-2 and TRBJ2-3, with TRBD2 identical over 7 bases. V lost 1 base and J lost 6; bases outside the gene matches: 4. The CDR3 is 14 residues long. Per the germline V gene, CDR1 is SGHAT and CDR2 is FQNNGV. CDR3: CASSLVGGSDTQYF. For the CDR3, the DNA is TGTGCCAGCAGCTTAGTGGGGGGGTCCGATACGCAGTATTTT.

The V and J genes are TRBV11-1 and TRBJ2-1, with TRBD2 matching over 9 bases. The CDR3 is 17 residues long. J was trimmed by 1 base and V by 5 bases; bases with no gene match: 9. Looked up from germline, CDR1 is SGHAT and CDR2 is FQDESV (reference sequence). CDR3 protein: CASSAHFLAGSYNEQFF. The CDR3 bases are TGTGCCAGCAGCGCCCACTTCCTAGCGGGGTCCTACAATGAGCAGTTCTTC.

The chain is built from TRBV9 and TRBJ2-7; maybe TRBD1 (5 bases). CDR3 size: 15 residues. The V gene's germline CDR1 is SGDLS and CDR2 YYNGEE. V shed 4 bases and J shed 0 bases, with 14 bases lying between them. CDR3 sequence: CASSRSLDSSYEQYF. The CDR3 region has the DNA TGTGCCAGCAGCCGTTCCCTCGACAGCTCCTACGAGCAGTACTTC.

J is TRBJ2-6 and V is TRBV11-1, with a tentative D call TRBD2 (5 bases). V lost 5 bases to trimming and J lost 2 bases, with 13 bases between them. The germline CDR1 and CDR2 sequences are SGHAT and FQDESV (reference sequence). The length of the CDR3 is 16 residues. The CDR3 loop is CASSHNGEPGANVLTF. DNA of the CDR3: TGTGCCAGCAGCCACAACGGGGAACCTGGGGCCAACGTCCTGACTTTC.

This clone appeared once. This chain's CDR3 is CASSLEQQETQYF. The CDR3 DNA is TGTGCCAGCAGCTTAGAACAGCAAGAGACCCAGTACTTC. The V and J genes are TRBV7-2 and TRBJ2-5; D uncertain. Trimming left V 1 base short and J 2 bases short, with 5 bases between. Germline assignment: CDR1 SGHTA and CDR2 FQGNSA. This CDR3 spans 13 amino acids.

This chain links TRBV18 with TRBJ2-2; 14 nucleotides agree with TRBD2. The V segment lost 3 bases and the J segment 0 bases; nucleotides outside the gene matches: 3. The CDR3 is 18 residues long. Germline assignment: CDR1 KGHSH and CDR2 LQKENI. The CDR3 protein is CASSPKTSGGANTGELFF. In nucleotides, the CDR3 is TGTGCCAGCTCACCGAAGACTAGCGGGGGGGCGAACACCGGGGAGCTGTTTTTT.

CDR3 DNA: TGTGCCAGCAAATTGGACAGAGCATATGGCTACACCTTC. As protein: CASKLDRAYGYTF. The gene calls are TRBV28 and TRBJ1-2; TRBD1 might be the D (6 bases). V lost 7 bases to trimming and J lost 5 bases, with 14 bases between them. The CDR3 loop spans 13 amino acids. The germline gives CDR1 MDHEN, CDR2 SYDVKM.

The rearrangement joins TRBV27 to TRBJ2-5; TRBD2 might be the D (7 bases). Germline CDR1 reads MNHEY; CDR2 reads SMNVEV (reference sequence). Trimming removed 10 bases from V and 5 bases from J, with 29 bases in between. The CDR3 extends over 17 amino acids. CDR3 sequence: CATLQRGRGMGAETQYF. CDR3 DNA: TGTGCCACATTACAGCGGGGCCGCGGGATGGGGGCCGAGACCCAGTACTTC.

This sequence joins TRBV5-4 and TRBJ2-4; 7 bases map to TRBD1. Per germline, CDR1 SGHNT and CDR2 YYREEE (reference sequence). The ends lost 4 bases at V and 1 base at J; junction bases unmatched: 2. The CDR3 has 14 residues. The CDR3 spells CASSQQGAKNIQYF. CDR3 DNA: TGTGCCAGCAGCCAACAGGGGGCCAAAAACATTCAGTACTTC.

The gene calls are TRBV5-4 and TRBJ2-2; weak D call: TRBD1 (5 bases). The CDR3 spans 15 residues. Germline loops: CDR1 SGHNT, CDR2 YYREEE (reference sequence). Trimming shortened V by 2 bases and J by 4 bases, and 12 bases separated the two germline ends. CDR3 loop: CASSFVGVATGELFF. The CDR3 bases are TGTGCCAGCAGCTTTGTAGGGGTCGCCACCGGGGAGCTGTTTTTT. The full variable domain, in which reference TRBV5-4 and TRBJ2-2 provide the parts outside the CDR3, is ETGVTQSPTHLIKTRGQQVTLRCSSQSGHNTVSWYQQALGQGPQFIFQYYREEENGRGNFPPRFSGLQFPNYSSELNVNALELDDSALYLCASSFVGVATGELFFGEGSRLTVL.

The genes are TRBV6-1 and TRBJ1-2; 7 bases line up with TRBD1. CDR3 size: 16 residues. The germline CDR1 and CDR2 sequences are MNHNS and SASEGT. Unmatched junction bases numbered 8, after V lost 1 base and J lost 3 bases. In nucleotides, the CDR3 is TGTGCCAGCAGTGAAGGACCCGGACAGGTTCACTATGGCTACACCTTC. It translates to CASSEGPGQVHYGYTF.

V is TRBV30 and J is TRBJ2-1; 10 bases agree with TRBD2. CDR1 and CDR2 from the germline V gene are GTSNPN and SVGIG (reference sequence). The CDR3 is 14 amino acids. With 1 base clipped from V and 3 bases from J, the junction kept 0 bases outside the gene matches. The CDR3 DNA reads as TGTGCCTGGAGTGGACTAGCGGGCTACAATGAGCAGTTCTTC. It encodes CAWSGLAGYNEQFF.